This T cell receptor (beta chain) appears in the sequencing data of a study of T cell responses to AZD1222 COVID-19 vaccine. TCRdb's table, derived via immunoSEQ multiplex PCR, lists solely in-frame clones and lacks some. Among roughly 100,000 clones listed, about 87% were seen once. The V gene lost 6 bases and the J gene lost 9 bases, with 11 bases spanning the gap. The CDR3 is 11 amino acids. Germline-derived CDR1 and CDR2 are SNHLY and FYNNEI. This sequence joins TRBV2 and TRBJ2-5; D remains unclear. The sequence was obtained from an adult in good health. Sequenced material: peripheral blood, taken on day 0 of AZD1222 vaccination. CDR3 amino acids: CASRRTLAQYF. The DNA of the CDR3 is TGTGCCAGCAGGAGGACGCTGGCCCAGTACTTC.